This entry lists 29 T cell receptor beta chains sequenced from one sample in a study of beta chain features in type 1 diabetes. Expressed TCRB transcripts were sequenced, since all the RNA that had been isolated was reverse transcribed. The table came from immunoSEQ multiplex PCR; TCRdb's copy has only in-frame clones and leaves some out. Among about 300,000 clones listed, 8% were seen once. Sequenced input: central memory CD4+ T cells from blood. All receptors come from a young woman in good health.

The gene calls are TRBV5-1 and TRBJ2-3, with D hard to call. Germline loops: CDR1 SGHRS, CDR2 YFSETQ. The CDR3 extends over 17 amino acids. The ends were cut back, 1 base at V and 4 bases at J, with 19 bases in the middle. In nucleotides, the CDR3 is TGCGCCAGCAGCTTGTCTATTTGGTCAGAAGCTCCAGATACGCAGTATTTT. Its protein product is CASSLSIWSEAPDTQYF.

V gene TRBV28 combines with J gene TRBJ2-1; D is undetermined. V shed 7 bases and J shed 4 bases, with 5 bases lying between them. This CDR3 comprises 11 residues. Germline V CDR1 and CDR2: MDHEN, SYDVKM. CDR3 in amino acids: CASTLYNEQFF. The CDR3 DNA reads TGTGCCAGCACTCTTTACAATGAGCAGTTCTTC. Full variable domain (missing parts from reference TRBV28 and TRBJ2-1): DVKVTQSSRYLVKRTGEKVFLECVQDMDHENMFWYRQDPGLGLRLIYFSYDVKMKEKGDIPEGYSVSREKKERFSLILESASTNQTSMYLCASTLYNEQFFGPGTRLTVL.

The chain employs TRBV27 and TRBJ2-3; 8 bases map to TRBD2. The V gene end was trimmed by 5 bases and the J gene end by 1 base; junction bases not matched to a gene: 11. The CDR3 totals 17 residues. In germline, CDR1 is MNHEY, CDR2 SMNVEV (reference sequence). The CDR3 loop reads CASSVPNSGKGTDTQYF. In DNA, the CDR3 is TGTGCCAGCAGTGTACCTAATAGCGGGAAGGGCACAGATACGCAGTATTTT.

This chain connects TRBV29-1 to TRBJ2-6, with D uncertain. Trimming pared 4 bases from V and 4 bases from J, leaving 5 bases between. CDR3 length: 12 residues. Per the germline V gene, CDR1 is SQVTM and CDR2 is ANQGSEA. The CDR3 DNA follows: TGCAGCGTTGTATCCGGGGCCAACGTCCTGACTTTC. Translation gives CSVVSGANVLTF.

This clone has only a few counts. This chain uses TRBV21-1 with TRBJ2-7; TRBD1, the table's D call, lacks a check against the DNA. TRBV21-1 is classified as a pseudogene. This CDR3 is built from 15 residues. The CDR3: CASSPGTGFPYEQYF. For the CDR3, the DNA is TGTGCCAGCAGCCCCGGGACAGGGTTTCCCTACGAGCAGTACTTC.

CDR3 sequence reads: CASSGLLQGPGETQYF. In DNA, the CDR3 is TGTGCCAGCAGTGGATTGTTACAGGGGCCGGGAGAGACCCAGTACTTC. The V and J genes are TRBV2 and TRBJ2-5, with 7 positions matching TRBD1. CDR1 SNHLY and CDR2 FYNNEI come from the germline V gene. Trimming cost V 4 bases and J 4 bases; bases outside gene matches: 12. The CDR3 loop spans 16 amino acids.

The CDR3 sequence: CSVRTQAGAATEAFF. The CDR3 bases are TGCAGCGTTCGCACCCAGGCGGGTGCGGCTACTGAAGCTTTCTTT. The rearrangement uses TRBV29-1 and TRBJ1-1; no reliable D call. This CDR3 has 15 amino acids. The ends were cut back, 5 bases at V and 5 bases at J, with 21 bases in the middle. The germline V gene has CDR1 SQVTM and CDR2 ANQGSEA.

The CDR3 region is CASSSGVQETQYF. The CDR3 bases are TGTGCCAGCAGCTCAGGGGTACAAGAGACCCAGTACTTC. This chain connects TRBV7-3 to TRBJ2-5, with D perhaps TRBD1 (6 bases). Between the trimmed V and J ends, which lost 4 bases and 2 bases, there was a span of 8 bases. Germline CDR1 and CDR2: SGHTA and FQGTGA. The CDR3 has 13 amino acids.

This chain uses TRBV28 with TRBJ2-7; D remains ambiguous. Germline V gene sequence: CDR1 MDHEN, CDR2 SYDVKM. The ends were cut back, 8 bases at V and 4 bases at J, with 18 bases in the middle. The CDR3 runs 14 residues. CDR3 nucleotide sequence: TGTGCCAGCCGGCCTGGCCATGCGAGTTACGAGCAGTACGTC. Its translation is CASRPGHASYEQYV.

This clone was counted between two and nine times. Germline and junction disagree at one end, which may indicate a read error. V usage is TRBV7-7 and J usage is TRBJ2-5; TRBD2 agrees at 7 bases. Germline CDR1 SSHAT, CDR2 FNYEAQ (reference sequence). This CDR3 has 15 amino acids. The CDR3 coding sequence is TGTGCTAGCAGCTTAGGGGCGGGAGCGAAGGAGACCCAGTACTTC. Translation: CASSLGAGAKETQYF.

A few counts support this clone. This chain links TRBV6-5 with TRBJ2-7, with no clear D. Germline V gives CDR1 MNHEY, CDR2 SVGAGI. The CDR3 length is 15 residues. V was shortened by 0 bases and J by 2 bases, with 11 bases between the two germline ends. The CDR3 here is CASSYSSGGPYEQYF. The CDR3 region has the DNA TGTGCCAGCAGTTACTCGAGTGGCGGACCCTACGAGCAGTACTTC.

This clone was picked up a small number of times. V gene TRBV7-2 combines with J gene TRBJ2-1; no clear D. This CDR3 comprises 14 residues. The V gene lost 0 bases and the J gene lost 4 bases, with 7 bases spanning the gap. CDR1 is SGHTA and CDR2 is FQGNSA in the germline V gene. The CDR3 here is CASSLASRYNEQFF. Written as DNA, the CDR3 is TGTGCCAGCAGCTTAGCCAGTAGATACAATGAGCAGTTCTTC. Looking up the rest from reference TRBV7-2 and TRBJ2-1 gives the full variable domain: GAGVSQSPSNKVTEKGKDVELRCDPISGHTALYWYRQSLGQGLEFLIYFQGNSAPDKSGLPSDRFSAERTGGSVSTLTIQRTQQEDSAVYLCASSLASRYNEQFFGPGTRLTVL.

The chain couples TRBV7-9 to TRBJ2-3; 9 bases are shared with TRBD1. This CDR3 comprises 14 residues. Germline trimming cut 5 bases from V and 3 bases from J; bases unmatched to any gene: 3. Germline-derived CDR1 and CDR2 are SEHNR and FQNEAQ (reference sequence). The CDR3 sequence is CASSQQGATDTQYF. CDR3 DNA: TGTGCCAGCAGCCAACAGGGGGCTACAGATACGCAGTATTTT.

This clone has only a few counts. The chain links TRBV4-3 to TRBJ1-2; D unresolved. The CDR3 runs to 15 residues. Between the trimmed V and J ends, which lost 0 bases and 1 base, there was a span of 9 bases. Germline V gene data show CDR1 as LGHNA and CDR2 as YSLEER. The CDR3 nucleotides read TGCGCCAGCAGCCAAGATTATGGGTTTAACTATGGCTACACCTTC. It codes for CASSQDYGFNYGYTF.

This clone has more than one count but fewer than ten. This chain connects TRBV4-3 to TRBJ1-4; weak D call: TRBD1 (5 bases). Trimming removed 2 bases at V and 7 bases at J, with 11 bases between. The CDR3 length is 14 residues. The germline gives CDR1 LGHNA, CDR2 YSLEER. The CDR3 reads CASSQQGWPEKLFF. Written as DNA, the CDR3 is TGCGCCAGCAGCCAACAGGGTTGGCCTGAAAAACTGTTTTTT.

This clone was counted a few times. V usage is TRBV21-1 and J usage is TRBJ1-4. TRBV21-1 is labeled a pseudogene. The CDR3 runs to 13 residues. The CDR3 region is CASSKGVREKLFF. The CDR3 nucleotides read TGTGCCAGCAGCAAAGGGGTTCGTGAAAAACTGTTTTTT.

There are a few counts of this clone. The CDR3 loop reads CASSGMGAGETQYF. The CDR3, as DNA: TGCGCCAGCAGCGGTATGGGGGCAGGCGAGACCCAGTACTTC. The chain joins TRBV5-1 to TRBJ2-5, with D possibly being TRBD1 (6 bases). Trimming removed 4 bases at V and 5 bases at J, with 15 bases between. This CDR3 has 14 amino acids. Germline V gene data show CDR1 as SGHRS and CDR2 as YFSETQ.

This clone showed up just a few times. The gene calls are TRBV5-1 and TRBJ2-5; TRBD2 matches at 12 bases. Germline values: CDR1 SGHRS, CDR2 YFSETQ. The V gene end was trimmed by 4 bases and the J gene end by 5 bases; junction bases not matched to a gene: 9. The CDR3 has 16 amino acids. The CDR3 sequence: CASSRLAGGGPETQYF. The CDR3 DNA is TGCGCCAGCAGCCGGCTAGCGGGAGGGGGCCCGGAGACCCAGTACTTC.

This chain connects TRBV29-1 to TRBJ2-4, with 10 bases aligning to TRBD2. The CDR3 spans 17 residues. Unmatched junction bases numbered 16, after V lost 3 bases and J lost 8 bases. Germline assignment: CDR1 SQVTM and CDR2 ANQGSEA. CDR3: CSVEGGTAGGPRDIQYF. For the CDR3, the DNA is TGCAGCGTTGAGGGAGGGACAGCGGGGGGGCCTCGGGACATTCAGTACTTC.

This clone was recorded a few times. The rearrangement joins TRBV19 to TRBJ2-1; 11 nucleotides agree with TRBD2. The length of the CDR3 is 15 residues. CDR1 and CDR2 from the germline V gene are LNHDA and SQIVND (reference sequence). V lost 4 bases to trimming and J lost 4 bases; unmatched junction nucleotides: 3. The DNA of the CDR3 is TGTGCCAGTAGTACCGGGACTAGCGGTTACAATGAGCAGTTCTTC. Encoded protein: CASSTGTSGYNEQFF.

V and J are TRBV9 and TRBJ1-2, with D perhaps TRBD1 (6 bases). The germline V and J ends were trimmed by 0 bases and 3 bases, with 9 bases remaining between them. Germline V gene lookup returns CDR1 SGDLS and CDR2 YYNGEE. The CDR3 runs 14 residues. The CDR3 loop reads CASSVDRTDYGYTF. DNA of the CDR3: TGTGCCAGCAGCGTAGATCGGACAGACTATGGCTACACCTTC.

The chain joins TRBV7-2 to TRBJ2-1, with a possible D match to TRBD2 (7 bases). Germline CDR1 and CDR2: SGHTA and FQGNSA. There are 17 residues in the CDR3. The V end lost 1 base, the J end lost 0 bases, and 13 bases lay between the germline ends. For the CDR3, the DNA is TGTGCCAGCAGCTTAGGGGGGGGCAAAAGCTCCTACAATGAGCAGTTCTTC. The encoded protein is CASSLGGGKSSYNEQFF.

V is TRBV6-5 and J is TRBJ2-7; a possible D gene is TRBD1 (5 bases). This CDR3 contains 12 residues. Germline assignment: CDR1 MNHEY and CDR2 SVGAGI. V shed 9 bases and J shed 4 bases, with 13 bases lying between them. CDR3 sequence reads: CASQGPNYEQYF. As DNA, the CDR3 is TGTGCCAGTCAGGGTCCCAATTACGAGCAGTACTTC.

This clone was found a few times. The CDR3 sequence is CASSRNPGQGTDTQYF. The CDR3 bases are TGTGCCAGCAGCCGAAATCCGGGACAGGGGACAGATACGCAGTATTTT. The V gene is TRBV4-2, the J gene TRBJ2-3; TRBD1 agrees at 10 bases. CDR1 is LGHNA and CDR2 is YNFKEQ in the germline V gene. There are 16 residues in the CDR3. V was pared by 4 bases and J by 3 bases, with 7 bases of the junction left unmatched.

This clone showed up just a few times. The CDR3 loop is CAWRDLAGGSYNEQFF. The DNA of the CDR3 is TGTGCCTGGAGGGATCTAGCGGGAGGTTCCTACAATGAGCAGTTCTTC. The V call is TRBV30, the J call TRBJ2-1; TRBD2 agrees at 11 bases. V dropped 3 bases and J dropped 1; count of bases not matched to a gene: 5. Germline lookup yields CDR1 GTSNPN and CDR2 SVGIG (reference sequence). The CDR3 is 16 residues long. Together with reference TRBV30 and TRBJ2-1, the CDR3 gives the full variable domain: SQTIHQWPATLVQPVGSPLSLECTVEGTSNPNLYWYRQAAGRGLQLLFYSVGIGQISSEVPQNLSASRPQDRQFILSSKKLLLSDSGFYLCAWRDLAGGSYNEQFFGPGTRLTVL.

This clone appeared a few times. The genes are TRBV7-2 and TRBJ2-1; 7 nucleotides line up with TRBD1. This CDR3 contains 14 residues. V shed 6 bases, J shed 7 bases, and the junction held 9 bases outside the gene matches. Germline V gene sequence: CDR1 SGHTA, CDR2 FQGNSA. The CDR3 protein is CASSRGGERNEQFF. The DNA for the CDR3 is TGTGCCAGCAGTCGAGGGGGCGAAAGGAATGAGCAGTTCTTC.

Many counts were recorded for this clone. The CDR3 spells CASSPPDRGGEKLFF. The CDR3 nucleotides read TGTGCCAGCTCACCACCTGACCGAGGGGGTGAAAAACTGTTTTTT. The J gene is TRBJ1-4, the V gene TRBV18; possible D gene TRBD1, 6 bases. The V gene lost 0 bases and the J gene lost 7 bases, with 12 bases spanning the gap. The CDR3 length is 15 residues. Germline-derived CDR1 and CDR2 are KGHSH and LQKENI.

CDR3: CASRGTGYQPQHF. The DNA for the CDR3 is TGTGCCAGCAGGGGGACAGGGTACCAGCCCCAGCATTTT. V is TRBV6-1 and J is TRBJ1-5; TRBD1 aligns across 9 bases. Germline CDR1 reads MNHNS; CDR2 reads SASEGT. This CDR3 has 13 amino acids. The junction had 4 bases not matched to a gene; V was cut back by 6 bases and J by 7 bases.

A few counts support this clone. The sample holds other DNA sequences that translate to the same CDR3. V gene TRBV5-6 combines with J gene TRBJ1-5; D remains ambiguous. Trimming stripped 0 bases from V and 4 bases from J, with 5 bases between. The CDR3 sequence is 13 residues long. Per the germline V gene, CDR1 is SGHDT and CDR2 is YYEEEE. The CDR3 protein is CASSLDLNQPQHF. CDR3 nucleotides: TGTGCCAGCAGCTTGGACCTAAATCAGCCCCAGCATTTT.